The 27 T cell receptor beta chains below were found in one sample sequenced in a study of T cells in Graves' hyperthyroidism and ophthalmopathy. Amplification of TCR beta CDR3 regions was performed using RNA transcripts as template. First-round RT-PCR with HTBI primers amplified the TCR CDR3 region. TCRdb re-derived calls from the multiplex PCR reads in MiXCR, one entry per CDR3 protein. The sample shows about 100,000 distinct CDR3 sequences, about 15% of them seen only once. Sequenced sample: blood. The receptors were sampled from a woman aged 50 to 65 with Graves' hyperthyroidism.

This clonotype has ten or more counts. The genes are TRBV4-2 and TRBJ1-5, with D perhaps matching TRBD1 (5 bases). The V gene's germline CDR1 is LGHNA and CDR2 YNFKEQ. The CDR3 is 16 amino acids. The V and J ends lost 4 bases and 0 bases respectively, with 13 bases between them. The CDR3 loop is CASSPGTAYSNQPQHF. The CDR3 bases are TGTGCCAGCAGCCCTGGGACGGCGTATAGCAATCAGCCCCAGCATTTT.

To note about this clonotype: An end of the junction does not agree with germline; a read error may underlie this. The V gene is TRBV30, the J gene TRBJ1-3, with a tentative D call TRBD1 (5 bases). CDR1 is GTSNPN and CDR2 is SVGIG in the germline V gene (reference sequence). The CDR3 is made up of 13 amino acids. The CDR3 DNA sequence: TGTGCCTGGAGTGTACAGGCTGGAGACACCATATATTTT. Its translation: CAWSVQAGDTIYF.

This clonotype was observed many times. The chain links TRBV28 to TRBJ2-3; the D is unclear. Germline V gene lookup returns CDR1 MDHEN and CDR2 SYDVKM. V gave up 3 bases and J gave up 1 base, with 8 bases separating them. The CDR3 is made up of 14 amino acids. The CDR3 bases are TGTGCCAGCAGTTTTCCAGGCGGCACAGATACGCAGTATTTT. It translates to CASSFPGGTDTQYF.

A note on this clonotype: Mismatch with germline at one junction end may stem from a read error. This chain uses TRBV5-4 with TRBJ1-2; 8 bases agree with TRBD1. This CDR3 spans 17 amino acids. The germline V gene has CDR1 SGHNT and CDR2 YYREEE (reference sequence). The CDR3 DNA is TGTGCCAGCGGCTTGAGAATGCCCACAGGGACAGGCGGTGGCTACACCTTC. This codes for CASGLRMPTGTGGGYTF.

This clonotype was recorded many times. V is TRBV28 and J is TRBJ1-5; 8 bases are shared with TRBD1. Losses at the gene ends were 5 bases for V and 1 base for J; bases not matched to a gene: 10. Germline V gene sequence: CDR1 MDHEN, CDR2 SYDVKM. This CDR3 spans 17 amino acids. DNA of the CDR3: TGTGCCAGCAGTCCCCGGGCAGGGGGCTTGAGCAATCAGCCCCAGCATTTT. It translates to CASSPRAGGLSNQPQHF.

This chain uses TRBV12-3 or TRBV12-4 with TRBJ1-2, with TRBD1 matching over 9 bases. The length of the CDR3 is 13 residues. Trimming removed 3 bases from V and 8 bases from J; junction bases left unmatched: 4. CDR3 in DNA: TGTGCCAGCAGTTTTGGACAGGGGTTAGGCTACACCTTC. Residues: CASSFGQGLGYTF.

A few counts support this clonotype. The chain employs TRBV10-1 and TRBJ2-7; 9 positions agree with TRBD2. Unmatched junction bases numbered 7, after V lost 6 bases and J lost 7 bases. The CDR3 covers 13 residues. Germline V gene lookup returns CDR1 WNHNN and CDR2 SYGVQD (reference sequence). CDR3 nucleotide sequence: TGCGCCAGCAGCCCTAGCGGGATCGGAGAGCAGTACTTC. This encodes CASSPSGIGEQYF.

This clonotype was seen ten or more times. V is TRBV4-1 and J is TRBJ2-1; 8 bases map to TRBD2. J gave up 3 bases and V 1 base, and 5 bases lay outside the gene matches. The CDR3 covers 16 residues. Germline CDR1 MGHRA, CDR2 YSYEKL. The CDR3 DNA reads as TGCGCCAGCAGCCAAGCTGGTAGCGGGAACTACAATGAGCAGTTCTTC. It translates to CASSQAGSGNYNEQFF.

The chain couples TRBV2 to TRBJ2-3, with no clear D. Between the trimmed V and J ends, which lost 6 bases and 5 bases, there was a span of 6 bases. In germline, CDR1 is SNHLY, CDR2 FYNNEI. This CDR3 has 11 amino acids. The CDR3 region has the DNA TGTGCCAGCAGGACGGAAGATACGCAGTATTTT. Translation: CASRTEDTQYF.

The V and J genes are TRBV7-2 and TRBJ2-3; 10 bases are shared with TRBD2. Per germline, CDR1 SGHTA and CDR2 FQGNSA. The CDR3 has 14 amino acids. V was clipped by 5 bases and J by 6 bases; unmatched bases: 5. CDR3 sequence reads: CASSPSGGGDTQYF. CDR3 sequence (DNA): TGTGCCAGCAGCCCTAGCGGGGGTGGGGATACGCAGTATTTT.

This clonotype was detected many times. This chain joins TRBV4-1 and TRBJ1-6; 8 nucleotides match TRBD1. This CDR3 has 15 residues. J lost 6 bases, V lost 4 bases, and 5 bases had no gene match. The germline CDR1 and CDR2 sequences are MGHRA and YSYEKL. This chain's CDR3 is CASSLRQGLNSPLHF. In DNA form, the CDR3 reads TGCGCCAGCAGCCTCCGACAGGGGCTTAATTCACCCCTCCACTTT.

Ten or more counts support this clonotype. The J gene is TRBJ2-7, the V gene TRBV20-1, with D maybe TRBD2 (5 bases). The CDR3 totals 13 residues. V was pared by 1 base and J by 4 bases, with 11 bases between. Germline CDR1 and CDR2: DFQATT and SNEGSKA (reference sequence). In DNA form, the CDR3 reads TGCAGTGCTAGAGGGCTAGCCTCTTACGAGCAGTACGTC. Amino acid sequence: CSARGLASYEQYV.

This clonotype was seen at least ten times. The chain is built from TRBV5-1 and TRBJ2-2, with a tentative D call TRBD1 (6 bases). Germline V CDR1 and CDR2: SGHRS, YFSETQ. Trimming left V 3 bases short and J 2 bases short, with 14 bases between. This CDR3 contains 16 residues. This CDR3 reads CASSSDHRANTGELFF. For the CDR3, the DNA is TGCGCCAGCAGCTCGGACCACAGGGCTAACACCGGGGAGCTGTTTTTT.

CDR3 sequence: CASSPELARNTGELFF. The CDR3 DNA sequence: TGTGCCAGCTCACCAGAACTAGCGAGGAACACCGGGGAGCTGTTTTTT. The genes are TRBV18 and TRBJ2-2; 7 bases match TRBD2. J was trimmed by 1 base and V by 2 bases; bases with no gene match: 4. This CDR3 region has 16 residues. Germline V CDR1 and CDR2: KGHSH, LQKENI.

The table lists this clonotype with many counts. The genes are TRBV2 and TRBJ2-3, with D possibly being TRBD2 (5 bases). From germline, CDR1 is SNHLY and CDR2 FYNNEI. This CDR3 is 14 amino acids long. V dropped 3 bases and J dropped 4 bases, with 11 bases sitting between them. The CDR3 nucleotides are TGTGCCAGCAGTGAGGGGAGCGTCCCAGATACGCAGTATTTT. Amino acid sequence: CASSEGSVPDTQYF.

This chain joins TRBV7-8 and TRBJ1-6; no clear D gene. The CDR3 extends over 15 amino acids. The V gene's germline CDR1 is SGHVS and CDR2 FQNEAQ. The V and J ends lost 7 bases and 7 bases respectively, with 17 bases between them. This CDR3 reads CASTVGNSGNSPLHF. DNA of the CDR3: TGTGCCAGCACTGTTGGGAACAGCGGGAATTCACCCCTCCACTTT.

This clonotype was seen ten or more times. This chain connects TRBV6-1 to TRBJ2-1; D is possibly TRBD2 (6 bases). The CDR3 totals 14 residues. Trimming stripped 7 bases from V and 2 bases from J, with 12 bases between. Germline CDR1 reads MNHNS; CDR2 reads SASEGT. The CDR3 DNA sequence: TGTGCCAGCATGAGGAGGGCCCCCTACAATGAGCAGTTCTTC. It yields the protein CASMRRAPYNEQFF.

In this sample, this clonotype turned up many times. The chain couples TRBV29-1 to TRBJ1-1; D unresolved. V was shortened by 0 bases and J by 12 bases, with 8 bases between the two germline ends. Germline V CDR1 and CDR2: SQVTM, ANQGSEA. The CDR3 loop spans 10 amino acids. The CDR3 nucleotides are TGCAGCGTTGAAGACCCAGCTCCTTTCTTT. Translation: CSVEDPAPFF. Combining the CDR3 with reference TRBV29-1 and TRBJ1-1 gives the whole variable domain SAVISQKPSRDICQRGTSLTIQCQVDSQVTMMFWYRQQPGQSLTLIATANQGSEATYESGFVIDKFPISRPNLTFSTLTVSNMSPEDSSIYLCSVEDPAPFFGQGTRLTVV.

The chain employs TRBV11-3 and TRBJ2-1; the match to TRBD2 covers 8 bases. Trimming removed 0 bases from V and 6 bases from J; junction bases left unmatched: 10. This CDR3 has 17 amino acids. The V gene's germline CDR1 is SGHNT and CDR2 YENEEA. The CDR3: CASSLDNRASGGNEQFF. In nucleotides, the CDR3 is TGTGCCAGCAGCTTAGATAATCGTGCGAGCGGGGGCAATGAGCAGTTCTTC.

This clonotype was counted ten times or more. This chain uses TRBV20-1 with TRBJ2-4, with D possibly TRBD2 on 6 matching bases. The V end was cut by 3 bases, the J end by 5 bases, with 20 bases between. The germline V gene encodes CDR1 DFQATT and CDR2 SNEGSKA (reference sequence). The CDR3 has 16 amino acids. CDR3 region: CSASYWEGGNQNIQYF. In nucleotides, the CDR3 is TGCAGTGCTAGTTACTGGGAAGGCGGGAACCAAAACATTCAGTACTTC.

In its sample, this clonotype was seen many times. V is TRBV7-9 and J is TRBJ2-7; D perhaps matches TRBD2 (5 bases). This CDR3 comprises 14 residues. The germline V and J ends were trimmed by 1 base and 2 bases, with 9 bases remaining between them. Germline values: CDR1 SEHNR, CDR2 FQNEAQ (reference sequence). CDR3 bases: TGTGCCAGCAGCTTAGGGGAGTTGGCCTACGAGCAGTACTTC. Amino acids: CASSLGELAYEQYF.

In its sample, this clonotype was seen many times. This sequence joins TRBV6-4 and TRBJ2-1; D may be TRBD1 (5 bases). The V end was cut by 4 bases, the J end by 2 bases, with 12 bases between. The CDR3 has 15 amino acids. CDR1 is MRHNA, CDR2 SNTAGT, per germline. The CDR3 loop is CASSARDRAYNEQFF. For the CDR3, the DNA is TGTGCCAGCAGTGCCCGTGACAGAGCCTACAATGAGCAGTTCTTC.

This clonotype was detected ten times or more. The V and J genes are TRBV6-1 and TRBJ2-1, with TRBD2 matching over 11 bases. V was pared by 6 bases and J by 0 bases, with 4 bases of the junction left unmatched. Germline V gene sequence: CDR1 MNHNS, CDR2 SASEGT. CDR3 length equals 16 residues. CDR3 residues: CASRGLAALSYNEQFF. CDR3 DNA: TGTGCCAGCAGGGGACTAGCGGCCCTCTCCTACAATGAGCAGTTCTTC.

This clonotype was seen repeatedly, ten times or more. V usage is TRBV3-1 and J usage is TRBJ2-7; possibly TRBD2 for D (5 bases). The V end was cut by 10 bases, the J end by 2 bases, with 33 bases between. The CDR3 sequence is 19 residues long. CDR1 and CDR2 (germline): LGHDT, YNNKEL (reference sequence). The CDR3 loop reads CAISASGDPPTNTAYEQYF. The DNA for the CDR3 is TGTGCCATCAGTGCGTCCGGTGATCCGCCGACTAATACTGCCTACGAGCAGTACTTC.

There are many counts of this clonotype. V usage is TRBV6-1 and J usage is TRBJ2-7; D call uncertain. Germline values: CDR1 MNHNS, CDR2 SASEGT. The CDR3 extends over 13 amino acids. V gave up 6 bases and J gave up 6 bases, with 15 bases separating them. CDR3 nucleotide sequence: TGTGCCAGCAGCCGAGGTAGTGAAGGCGAGCAGTACGTC. Protein sequence: CASSRGSEGEQYV.

This clonotype was detected many times. The chain is built from TRBV27 and TRBJ2-5; perhaps D is TRBD1 or TRBD2 (5 bases each). V shed 4 bases and J shed 5 bases, with 20 bases lying between them. Germline V gives CDR1 MNHEY, CDR2 SMNVEV (reference sequence). CDR3 length: 16 amino acids. The CDR3 DNA follows: TGTGCCAGCAGTTCCGGGACCAACGCTTTTAGGGAGACCCAGTACTTC. This sequence encodes CASSSGTNAFRETQYF.

The chain has TRBV28 and TRBJ2-2; 8 positions agree with TRBD1. V lost 6 bases to trimming and J lost 4 bases; unmatched junction nucleotides: 10. The CDR3 sequence is 16 residues long. The germline V gene has CDR1 MDHEN and CDR2 SYDVKM. The CDR3 reads CASRQPGGRGTGELFF. Written as DNA, the CDR3 is TGTGCCAGCAGGCAGCCAGGGGGCCGCGGCACCGGGGAGCTGTTTTTT.